The 23 T cell receptor beta chains in this list originate from one sample, sequenced in a study of T-cell reconstitution after alpha-beta-depleted transplantation in children. It was with unique molecular identifiers that the TCRbeta library was prepared. TCRdb fed the PCR reads into MiXCR, producing one record per CDR3 protein. Of about 1,000,000 distinct CDR3 sequences detected, around 30% appear once; the ten largest clones hold roughly 28%. The input for sequencing was PBMCs, mostly from graft donor cells, taken 360 days after TCRalphabeta/CD19-depleted stem cell transplant. The source of these receptors is a boy younger than two who had a stem cell transplant for SCID, so the T cells may come from the graft donor.

The genes are TRBV5-1 and TRBJ2-7, with D possibly matching TRBD1 (5 bases). Germline values: CDR1 SGHRS, CDR2 YFSETQ. V dropped 3 bases and J dropped 7 bases, with 11 bases sitting between them. This CDR3 contains 12 residues. CDR3 residues: CASSSTVLEQYF. The CDR3 DNA follows: TGCGCCAGCAGCTCGACAGTTTTAGAGCAGTACTTC.

This clonotype was picked up a small number of times. The chain recombines TRBV18 with TRBJ2-7; D tentatively fits TRBD1 or TRBD2 (5 bases each). The V end lost 2 bases, the J end lost 3 bases, and 14 bases lay between the germline ends. The CDR3 length is 15 residues. CDR1 and CDR2 from the germline V gene are KGHSH and LQKENI. The CDR3 DNA is TGTGCCAGCTCACCATCGGACGTGAGGGGCTACGAGCAGTACTTC. This gives the protein CASSPSDVRGYEQYF.

The rearrangement links TRBV29-1 to TRBJ1-5; the D gene is possibly TRBD1 (6 bases). Germline V gene sequence: CDR1 SQVTM, CDR2 ANQGSEA. This CDR3 contains 14 residues. The CDR3 DNA reads TGCAGGGTTACCCCAGGGGAGAAATATCAGCCCCAGCATTTT. Its protein is CRVTPGEKYQPQHF.

The chain uses TRBV12-3 or TRBV12-4 and TRBJ2-2; D is uncertain. The ends were cut back, 8 bases at V and 4 bases at J, with 11 bases in the middle. The length of the CDR3 is 13 residues. The DNA for the CDR3 is TGTGCCAGCCGTAGGGTAGCCACCGGGGAGCTGTTTTTT. Translation: CASRRVATGELFF.

The chain recombines TRBV28 with TRBJ2-7; no definite D call. This CDR3 has 14 amino acids. V was pared by 9 bases and J by 2 bases, with 17 bases between. Per germline, CDR1 MDHEN and CDR2 SYDVKM. CDR3 nucleotides: TGTGCCAGTCTACGGCAACCGCCCCCCTACGAGCAGTACTTC. Its protein product is CASLRQPPPYEQYF.

The sample holds a few counts of this clonotype. The chain has TRBV7-8 and TRBJ2-2, with TRBD2 matching 7 bases. Germline V gene lookup returns CDR1 SGHVS and CDR2 FQNEAQ. The ends lost 2 bases at V and 6 bases at J; junction bases unmatched: 15. The CDR3 extends over 18 amino acids. CDR3 sequence: CASSLLMAGVYSSGELFF. CDR3 nucleotide sequence: TGTGCCAGCAGCTTATTGATGGCGGGGGTTTACAGCTCCGGGGAGCTGTTTTTT.

The chain links TRBV11-3 to TRBJ2-3, with D perhaps being TRBD1 or TRBD2 (5 bases each). Trimming took 5 bases from V and 10 from J, leaving 13 bases between them. This CDR3 is 12 amino acids long. Germline V gene sequence: CDR1 SGHNT, CDR2 YENEEA. This CDR3 is CASSALGRAQYF. As DNA, the CDR3 is TGTGCCAGCAGCGCTTTGGGGCGGGCGCAGTATTTT.

The V gene is TRBV20-1, the J gene TRBJ2-5; no definite D call. This CDR3 comprises 14 residues. V dropped 4 bases and J dropped 4 bases, with 16 bases sitting between them. CDR1 is DFQATT and CDR2 is SNEGSKA in the germline V gene (reference sequence). The CDR3 region has the DNA TGCAGTGCTACTAGGACCCCGTACAGAGAGACCCAGTACTTC. Translating gives CSATRTPYRETQYF.

The chain uses TRBV29-1 and TRBJ2-1; tentatively, D is TRBD2 (6 bases). Looked up from germline, CDR1 is SQVTM and CDR2 is ANQGSEA. Trimming removed 7 bases from V and 6 bases from J, with 19 bases in between. There are 14 residues in the CDR3. The CDR3 is CSAPTGELFNEQFF. The CDR3 DNA reads TGCAGCGCTCCGACGGGGGAACTTTTCAATGAGCAGTTCTTC.

This clonotype was found a few times. The rearrangement uses TRBV6-5 and TRBJ2-2; tentative D call: TRBD2 (5 bases). This CDR3 is 16 amino acids long. The germline V gene encodes CDR1 MNHEY and CDR2 SVGAGI. V dropped 0 bases and J dropped 5 bases, with 13 bases sitting between them. CDR3 nucleotides: TGTGCCAGCAGTTACTCGGAGACTACGGCAACCGGGGAGCTGTTTTTT. Amino acid sequence: CASSYSETTATGELFF.

The V gene is TRBV12-3 or TRBV12-4, the J gene TRBJ1-5; 12 bases line up with TRBD1. J gave up 4 bases and V 4 bases, and 2 bases lay outside the gene matches. The CDR3 consists of 15 residues. The CDR3, as DNA: TGTGCCAGCAGTTCGGGACAGGGGGCAAATCAGCCCCAGCATTTT. Translation gives CASSSGQGANQPQHF.

This clonotype has at least ten counts. DNA for the CDR3: TGTGCCAGCAGTGAATATAGGGAGAACACTGAAGCTTTCTTT. Its protein is CASSEYRENTEAFF. This sequence joins TRBV25-1 and TRBJ1-1; D unclear. The CDR3 has 14 amino acids. Per germline, CDR1 MGHDK and CDR2 SYGVNS. The V and J ends lost 0 bases and 1 base respectively, with 6 bases between them.

This clonotype was seen once. The rearrangement joins TRBV4-2 to TRBJ2-7; TRBD2 aligns across 9 bases. This CDR3 comprises 15 residues. With V trimmed by 1 base and J by 4 bases, 5 bases remained unmatched. Germline V gene lookup returns CDR1 LGHNA and CDR2 YNFKEQ. The CDR3 protein is CASSQADSGGYEQYF. The CDR3 nucleotides read TGTGCCAGCAGCCAAGCTGATAGCGGGGGATACGAGCAGTACTTC.

This clonotype was detected a few times. The rearrangement joins TRBV13 to TRBJ1-1; TRBD1 agrees at 7 bases. Trimming removed 5 bases from V and 0 bases from J; junction bases left unmatched: 3. The germline V gene encodes CDR1 PRHDT and CDR2 FYEKMQ (reference sequence). The CDR3 runs to 14 residues. CDR3: CASSQQGMNTEAFF. The CDR3 coding sequence is TGTGCCAGCAGCCAACAGGGGATGAACACTGAAGCTTTCTTT.

This clonotype was counted only a few times. This chain connects TRBV5-1 to TRBJ2-1; TRBD2 aligns across 8 bases. Germline V gives CDR1 SGHRS, CDR2 YFSETQ. V lost 4 bases to trimming and J lost 4 bases; unmatched junction nucleotides: 7. The CDR3 spans 15 residues. The CDR3 DNA follows: TGCGCCAGCAGCCCCCCCGGGGGGGATTACAATGAGCAGTTCTTC. This translates into CASSPPGGDYNEQFF. The variable domain in full, with the rest retrieved from reference TRBV5-1 and TRBJ2-1, is KAGVTQTPRYLIKTRGQQVTLSCSPISGHRSVSWYQQTPGQGLQFLFEYFSETQRNKGNFPGRFSGRQFSNSRSEMNVSTLELGDSALYLCASSPPGGDYNEQFFGPGTRLTVL.

This chain uses TRBV24-1 with TRBJ1-1, with D possibly being TRBD1 (5 bases). The CDR3 sequence is 17 residues long. With 3 bases removed from V and 1 base from J, the gap between germline ends came to 17 bases. CDR1 KGHDR and CDR2 SFDVKD come from the germline V gene. The CDR3 coding sequence is TGTGCCACCAGTGATGGCTCGGGGGGGAAGGCGAACACTGAAGCTTTCTTT. It encodes CATSDGSGGKANTEAFF.

The rearrangement uses TRBV20-1 and TRBJ1-1; tentatively, D is TRBD1 (6 bases). V was pared by 4 bases and J by 5 bases, with 14 bases between. Germline CDR1 is DFQATT and CDR2 is SNEGSKA (reference sequence). This CDR3 comprises 13 residues. CDR3 sequence reads: CSATDRRGTEAFF. The CDR3 region has the DNA TGCAGTGCTACCGACAGGAGAGGGACTGAAGCTTTCTTT.

This chain joins TRBV27 and TRBJ2-3; TRBD1 agrees at 9 bases. Trimming cost V 6 bases and J 7 bases; bases outside gene matches: 14. The V gene's germline CDR1 is MNHEY and CDR2 SMNVEV (reference sequence). CDR3 length: 16 amino acids. The CDR3, as DNA: TGTGCCAGCAGGCCCATAACAGGGGGCACTTTGAATACGCAGTATTTT. This codes for CASRPITGGTLNTQYF.

The rearrangement joins TRBV28 to TRBJ2-2; D possibly corresponds to TRBD1 (6 bases). The V gene lost 7 bases and the J gene lost 2 bases, with 17 bases spanning the gap. The length of the CDR3 is 16 residues. Germline lookup yields CDR1 MDHEN and CDR2 SYDVKM. CDR3 amino acids: CASTKQRTDNTGELFF. Written as DNA, the CDR3 is TGTGCCAGCACCAAGCAGAGGACAGATAACACCGGGGAGCTGTTTTTT.

V and J are TRBV5-1 and TRBJ1-6, with a weak D call TRBD1 (6 bases). V dropped 0 bases and J dropped 7 bases, with 11 bases sitting between them. Germline V gene data show CDR1 as SGHRS and CDR2 as YFSETQ. The CDR3 is made up of 15 amino acids. CDR3 residues: CASSLEGDPNSPLHF. The CDR3 region has the DNA TGCGCCAGCAGCTTGGAGGGGGACCCAAATTCACCCCTCCACTTT.

The V call is TRBV5-1, the J call TRBJ2-1, with 8 bases fitting TRBD2. This CDR3 has 15 amino acids. Germline-derived CDR1 and CDR2 are SGHRS and YFSETQ. Trimming at V came to 6 bases and at J to 8 bases, leaving 13 bases not matched to a gene. Here the CDR3 DNA reads TGCGCCAGCACCTCCGGGGGGGGCAGTAATGATGAGCAGTTCTTC. Residues: CASTSGGGSNDEQFF.

V is TRBV4-1 and J is TRBJ1-1; D not certain. The V end lost 1 base, the J end lost 2 bases, and 17 bases lay between the germline ends. The CDR3 has 17 residues. Per germline, CDR1 MGHRA and CDR2 YSYEKL. The CDR3 sequence is CASSQVHTATFNTEAFF. For the CDR3, the DNA is TGCGCCAGCAGCCAAGTCCACACCGCGACCTTCAACACTGAAGCTTTCTTT.

This clonotype was observed a handful of times. This chain uses TRBV5-1 with TRBJ2-7; D perhaps matches TRBD1 (6 bases). Trimming removed 1 base at V and 2 bases at J, with 10 bases between. Per germline, CDR1 SGHRS and CDR2 YFSETQ. The CDR3 is made up of 14 amino acids. The CDR3 loop reads CASSLSGQPYEQYF. CDR3 coding DNA: TGCGCCAGCAGCTTGTCGGGACAACCCTACGAGCAGTACTTC.